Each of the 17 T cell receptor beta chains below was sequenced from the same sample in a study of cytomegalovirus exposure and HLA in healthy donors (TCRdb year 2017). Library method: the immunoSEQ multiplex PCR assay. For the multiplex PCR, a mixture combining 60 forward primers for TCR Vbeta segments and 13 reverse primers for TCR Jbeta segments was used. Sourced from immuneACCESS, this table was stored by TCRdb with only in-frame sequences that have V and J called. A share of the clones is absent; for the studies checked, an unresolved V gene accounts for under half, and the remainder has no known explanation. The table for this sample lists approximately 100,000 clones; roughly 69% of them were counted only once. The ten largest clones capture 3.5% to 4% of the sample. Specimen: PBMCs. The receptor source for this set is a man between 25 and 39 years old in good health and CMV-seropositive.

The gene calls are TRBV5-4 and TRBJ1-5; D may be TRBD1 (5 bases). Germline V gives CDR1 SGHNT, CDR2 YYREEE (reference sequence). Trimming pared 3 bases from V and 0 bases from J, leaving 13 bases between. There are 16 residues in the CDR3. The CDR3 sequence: CASSYRQTASNQPQHF. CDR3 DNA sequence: TGTGCCAGCAGCTATCGACAGACAGCTAGCAATCAGCCCCAGCATTTT.

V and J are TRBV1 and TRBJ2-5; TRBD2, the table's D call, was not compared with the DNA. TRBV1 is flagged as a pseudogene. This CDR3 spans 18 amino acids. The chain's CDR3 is CTSSHYYGGGAGSETQYF. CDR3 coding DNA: TGCACCAGCAGCCATTACTATGGCGGGGGGGCGGGTTCGGAGACCCAGTACTTC.

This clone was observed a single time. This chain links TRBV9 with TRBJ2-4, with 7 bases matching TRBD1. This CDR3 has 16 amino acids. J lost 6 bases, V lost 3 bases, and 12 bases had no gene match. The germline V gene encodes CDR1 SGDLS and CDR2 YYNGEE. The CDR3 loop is CASSEDPGQIINIQYF. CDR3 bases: TGTGCCAGCAGCGAGGACCCGGGACAGATTATAAACATTCAGTACTTC.

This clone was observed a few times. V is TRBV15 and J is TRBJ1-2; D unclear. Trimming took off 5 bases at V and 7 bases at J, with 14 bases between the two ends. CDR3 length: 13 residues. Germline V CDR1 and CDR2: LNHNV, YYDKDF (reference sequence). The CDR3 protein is CATSPPLSIGYTF. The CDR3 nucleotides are TGTGCCACCAGCCCTCCCCTCTCTATTGGCTACACCTTC.

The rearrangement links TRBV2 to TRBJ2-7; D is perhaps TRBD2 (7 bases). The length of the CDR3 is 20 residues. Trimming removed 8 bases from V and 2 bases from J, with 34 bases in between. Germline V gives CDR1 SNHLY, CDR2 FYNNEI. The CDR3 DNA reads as TGTGCCAGCGCATTTACTACAGGGAATATGGCTAGCGGCCTACCCTACGAGCAGTACTTC. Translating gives CASAFTTGNMASGLPYEQYF.

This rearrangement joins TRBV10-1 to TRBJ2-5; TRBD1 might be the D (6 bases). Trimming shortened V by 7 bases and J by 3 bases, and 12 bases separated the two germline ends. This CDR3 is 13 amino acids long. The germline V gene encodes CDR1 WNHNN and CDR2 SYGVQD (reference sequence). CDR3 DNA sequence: TGCGCCAGCACTATGAACAGGGAAGAGACCCAGTACTTC. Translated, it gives CASTMNREETQYF.

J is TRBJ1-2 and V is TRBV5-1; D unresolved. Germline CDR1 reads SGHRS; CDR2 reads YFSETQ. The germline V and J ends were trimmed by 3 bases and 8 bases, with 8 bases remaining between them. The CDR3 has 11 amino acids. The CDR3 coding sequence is TGCGCCAGCAGCTCGGGGATGGGCTACACCTTC. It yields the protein CASSSGMGYTF.

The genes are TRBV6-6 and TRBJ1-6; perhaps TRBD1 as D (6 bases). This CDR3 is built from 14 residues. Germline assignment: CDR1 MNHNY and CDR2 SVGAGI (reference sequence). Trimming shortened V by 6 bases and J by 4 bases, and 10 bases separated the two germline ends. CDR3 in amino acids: CASSSGQYNSPLHF. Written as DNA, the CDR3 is TGTGCCAGCAGCTCCGGACAGTATAATTCACCCCTCCACTTT.

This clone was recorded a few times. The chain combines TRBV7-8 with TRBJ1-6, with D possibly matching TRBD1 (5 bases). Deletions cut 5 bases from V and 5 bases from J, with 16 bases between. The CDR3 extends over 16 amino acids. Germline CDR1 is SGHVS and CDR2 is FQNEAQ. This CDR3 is CASSRGGGWDNSPLHF. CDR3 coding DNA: TGTGCCAGCAGCCGTGGGGGGGGATGGGATAATTCACCCCTCCACTTT.

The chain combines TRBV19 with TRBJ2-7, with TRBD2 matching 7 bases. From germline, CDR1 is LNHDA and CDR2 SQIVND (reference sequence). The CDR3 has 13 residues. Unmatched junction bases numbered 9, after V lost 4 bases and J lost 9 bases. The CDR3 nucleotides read TGTGCCAGTAGTACCTCCAGGGAGGGAAGGCAGTACTTC. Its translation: CASSTSREGRQYF.

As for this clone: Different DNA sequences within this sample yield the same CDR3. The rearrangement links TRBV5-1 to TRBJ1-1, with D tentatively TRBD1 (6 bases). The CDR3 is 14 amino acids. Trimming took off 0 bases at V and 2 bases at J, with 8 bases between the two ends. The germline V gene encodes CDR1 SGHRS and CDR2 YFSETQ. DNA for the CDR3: TGCGCCAGCAGCTTGGAAGGGGGTAACACTGAAGCTTTCTTT. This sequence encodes CASSLEGGNTEAFF.

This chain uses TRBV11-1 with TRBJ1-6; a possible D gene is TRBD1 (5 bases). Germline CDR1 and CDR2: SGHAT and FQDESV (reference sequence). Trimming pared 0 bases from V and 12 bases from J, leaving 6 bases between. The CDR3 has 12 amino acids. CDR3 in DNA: TGTGCCAGCAGCTTAGCCGGGGGACCCCTCCACTTT. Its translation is CASSLAGGPLHF.

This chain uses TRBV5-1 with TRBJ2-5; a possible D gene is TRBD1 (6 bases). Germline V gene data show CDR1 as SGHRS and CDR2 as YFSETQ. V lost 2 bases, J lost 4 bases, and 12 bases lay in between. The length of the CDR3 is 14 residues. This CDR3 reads CASSFSPGVETQYF. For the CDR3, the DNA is TGCGCCAGCAGCTTCAGTCCAGGGGTAGAGACCCAGTACTTC.

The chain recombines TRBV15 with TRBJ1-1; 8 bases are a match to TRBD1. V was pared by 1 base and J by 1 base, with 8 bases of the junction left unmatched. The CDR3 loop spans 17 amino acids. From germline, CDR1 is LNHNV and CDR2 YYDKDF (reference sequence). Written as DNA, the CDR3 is TGTGCCACCAGCAGAGGCGAAAGGACAGGGAGGAACACTGAAGCTTTCTTT. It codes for CATSRGERTGRNTEAFF.

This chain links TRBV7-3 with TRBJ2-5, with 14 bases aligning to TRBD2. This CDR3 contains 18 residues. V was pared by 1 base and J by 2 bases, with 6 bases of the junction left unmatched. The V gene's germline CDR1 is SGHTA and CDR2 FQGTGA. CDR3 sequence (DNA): TGTGCCAGCAGCTTAAAGGCCCGACTAGCGGGGGGGCAAGAGACCCAGTACTTC. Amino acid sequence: CASSLKARLAGGQETQYF.

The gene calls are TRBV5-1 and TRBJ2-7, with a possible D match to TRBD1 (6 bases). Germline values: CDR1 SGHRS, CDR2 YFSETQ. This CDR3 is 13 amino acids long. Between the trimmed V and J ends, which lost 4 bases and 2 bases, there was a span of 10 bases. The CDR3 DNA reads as TGCGCCAGCAGCAGAGGACAGACCTACGAGCAGTACTTC. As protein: CASSRGQTYEQYF.

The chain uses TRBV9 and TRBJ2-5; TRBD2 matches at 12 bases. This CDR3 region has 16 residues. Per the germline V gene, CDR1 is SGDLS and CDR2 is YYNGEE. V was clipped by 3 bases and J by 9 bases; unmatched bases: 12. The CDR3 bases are TGTGCCAGCAGCGGTCGGACTAGCGGGGACCTGTGGGCCCAGTACTTC. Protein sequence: CASSGRTSGDLWAQYF.